This is a list of T cell receptor beta chains from one sample in a study of OX40 agonist ivuxolimab in advanced cancers. This table comes from immunoSEQ multiplex PCR, and its TCRdb copy is limited to in-frame clones, with some not included. The table includes tens of thousands of clones, 75% to 90% detected once. The sample in question was CD4+ or CD8+ T cells sorted from blood, obtained in a trial of the OX40 agonist ivuxolimab. All receptors derive from an adult with an advanced solid tumor such as melanoma, head and neck, liver or kidney cancer. Each CDR3 is given without its conserved first and last residue. Each record gives: J gene, CDR3 length, V gene, CDR3 protein.

>TRBJ2-3|15|TRBV9
ASSVAPGGGLGDTQY
>TRBJ1-2|12|TRBV10-3
AISPDRGRYGYT
>TRBJ1-6|13|TRBV9
ASSVESSYNSPLH
>TRBJ1-2|11|TRBV5-1
ASSFAGNYGYT
>TRBJ2-5|11|TRBV10-1
ASSEEGPGTKY
>TRBJ1-3|12|TRBV12-5
ASGAHPSSNTIY
>TRBJ1-4|14|TRBV7-9
ASSLGHSTTNEKLF
>TRBJ2-1|11|TRBV11-2
ASSLAGYNEQF
>TRBJ1-3|13|TRBV2
ASRTGVFSGNTIY
>TRBJ1-5|11|TRBV9
ASNRDSNQPQH
>TRBJ1-5|11|TRBV10-3
AIGQGPNQPQH
>TRBJ2-1|15|TRBV11-2
ASSLSTPGRSYNEQF
>TRBJ1-2|12|TRBV5-1
ASSLVVGNYGYT
>TRBJ1-1|12|TRBV29-1
SVLEGGGGPEAF
>TRBJ2-7|13|TRBV27
ASSPKGRGVYEQY
>TRBJ2-7|12|TRBV4-1
ASSPLAGMNEQY
>TRBJ2-7|13|TRBV5-1
ASSVLAGNSYEQY
>TRBJ2-6|13|TRBV4-1
ASSPGSSGANVLT
>TRBJ1-2|13|TRBV7-9
ARQALGEANYGYT
>TRBJ1-4|15|TRBV4-1
ASSQDGRVQARAKLF
>TRBJ2-1|15|TRBV5-4
ASSYDRLGTSYNEQF
>TRBJ1-1|11|TRBV18
ASSRDYHTEAF
>TRBJ1-5|12|TRBV6-1
ASTNDMGNQPQH
>TRBJ2-5|11|TRBV10-1
ASSPSNQETQY
>TRBJ2-1|15|TRBV7-3
ASSPFSGASSYNEQF
>TRBJ1-2|11|TRBV2
ASSEAPFYGYT
>TRBJ2-7|12|TRBV27
ASTRHPRSYEQY
>TRBJ2-1|13|TRBV5-1
ASFESATPYNEQF
>TRBJ2-2|12|TRBV27
ASSFTSLTGELF
>TRBJ2-2|15|TRBV15
ATSRDVGQVNTGELF
>TRBJ1-1|12|TRBV15
ATSRSRVGGEAF
>TRBJ1-5|12|TRBV2
ASSADRGYQPQH
>TRBJ2-5|11|TRBV5-4
ASSLRDQETQY
>TRBJ2-1|12|TRBV5-4
ASSPSGADNEQF
>TRBJ1-4|14|TRBV6-5
ASSYSGAGPRGKLF
>TRBJ2-7|10|TRBV6-5
ASSLDRGEQY
>TRBJ2-3|12|TRBV7-3
ASSSGRATDTQY
>TRBJ2-1|12|TRBV10-1
ASSMGGGRNEQF
>TRBJ2-3|12|TRBV4-2
ASSQDLKADTQY
>TRBJ1-1|13|TRBV5-6
ASSQLAGANTEAF
>TRBJ1-5|12|TRBV28
ASSQRQGRQPQH